The 28 T cell receptor beta chains listed next were all sequenced from one sample in a study of regulatory T cells in long-lasting Graves disease. Described time point: persistent/refractory GD, antithyroid drugs over 5 years with positive TRAb. The TCR library was made from RNA that had been extracted from PBMCs in TRIzol. Building of the TCR beta libraries involved iRepertoire HTBI primers and Arm-PCR of CDR3 regions. MiXCR, run by TCRdb on the multiplex PCR reads, gives a single entry per CDR3 protein. Of around 500,000 distinct CDR3 sequences in the sample, less than 25% were seen once. Sequences were derived from peripheral blood mononuclear cells (PBMCs), sampled when the disease was refractory, from a patient treated with antithyroid drugs. All receptors derive from a female donor with Graves disease.

V and J are TRBV7-9 and TRBJ2-7; TRBD2 agrees at 8 bases. In germline, CDR1 is SEHNR, CDR2 FQNEAQ (reference sequence). V lost 6 bases, J lost 2 bases, and 12 bases stayed unmatched. This CDR3 spans 16 amino acids. The CDR3 DNA is TGTGCCAGCAGGCGCCTTAGGTCCGGGAGGGCCTACGAGCAGTACTTC. Amino acids: CASRRLRSGRAYEQYF.

The J gene is TRBJ1-2, the V gene TRBV4-1; no reliable D call. Trimming removed 0 bases at V and 8 bases at J, with 7 bases between. CDR1 and CDR2 from the germline V gene are MGHRA and YSYEKL. The CDR3 loop spans 12 amino acids. DNA of the CDR3: TGCGCCAGCAGCCAAGATACAGCGGGCTACACCTTC. This translates into CASSQDTAGYTF.

The chain links TRBV20-1 to TRBJ2-2; 7 bases agree with TRBD1. The length of the CDR3 is 15 residues. Germline V lookup: CDR1 DFQATT, CDR2 SNEGSKA (reference sequence). Trimming at V came to 3 bases and at J to 5 bases, leaving 9 bases not matched to a gene. CDR3 protein: CSASSLGGVTGELFF. CDR3 bases: TGCAGTGCTAGTTCGTTAGGGGGCGTAACCGGGGAGCTGTTTTTT.

This clonotype was seen ten or more times. The V call is TRBV28, the J call TRBJ2-7; TRBD1 aligns across 7 bases. J gave up 0 bases and V 8 bases, and 10 bases lay outside the gene matches. The CDR3 has 15 amino acids. The germline V gene encodes CDR1 MDHEN and CDR2 SYDVKM. The CDR3 loop is CASLEQGTLSYEQYF. CDR3 nucleotide sequence: TGTGCCAGCCTTGAACAGGGGACCCTCTCCTACGAGCAGTACTTC. Drawing the rest from reference TRBV28 and TRBJ2-7, the complete variable domain is DVKVTQSSRYLVKRTGEKVFLECVQDMDHENMFWYRQDPGLGLRLIYFSYDVKMKEKGDIPEGYSVSREKKERFSLILESASTNQTSMYLCASLEQGTLSYEQYFGPGTRLTVT.

This clonotype was seen ten or more times. The chain recombines TRBV7-6 with TRBJ2-7; 7 bases map to TRBD1. Germline assignment: CDR1 SGHVS and CDR2 FNYEAQ. J lost 2 bases, V lost 5 bases, and 6 bases had no gene match. This CDR3 has 14 amino acids. The CDR3 nucleotides are TGTGCCAGCAGCCGAGACAGGGCCGCCTACGAGCAGTACTTC. It specifies CASSRDRAAYEQYF.

This clonotype was detected only a few times. V gene TRBV4-1 combines with J gene TRBJ2-6, with D possibly TRBD1 on 6 matching bases. The CDR3 length is 18 residues. Trimming removed 0 bases from V and 0 bases from J, with 12 bases in between. From germline, CDR1 is MGHRA and CDR2 YSYEKL. The CDR3 protein is CASSQDAQGSSGANVLTF. The CDR3 nucleotides are TGCGCCAGCAGCCAAGATGCACAGGGAAGCTCTGGGGCCAACGTCCTGACTTTC.

This clonotype was counted ten times or more. The gene calls are TRBV29-1 and TRBJ1-2; 8 positions agree with TRBD1. CDR3 length: 13 residues. After removal of 3 bases from V and 5 bases from J, the junction contained 5 bases not matched to a gene. Germline V gene sequence: CDR1 SQVTM, CDR2 ANQGSEA. Here the CDR3 DNA reads TGCAGCGTTGACCCCAGACAGGGGTATGGCTACACCTTC. Its protein product is CSVDPRQGYGYTF.

This clonotype was detected only once. This chain joins TRBV20-1 and TRBJ2-2; D possibly corresponds to TRBD1 (6 bases). The germline V and J ends were trimmed by 1 base and 2 bases, with 8 bases remaining between them. The V gene's germline CDR1 is DFQATT and CDR2 SNEGSKA (reference sequence). CDR3 size: 14 residues. CDR3 protein: CSARVGQNTGELFF. The CDR3 coding sequence is TGCAGTGCTAGAGTGGGACAAAACACCGGGGAGCTGTTTTTT.

This clonotype was observed a few times. A much larger clone lies a single base off, so this may be a read error. The chain carries TRBV28 and TRBJ2-5; D is unresolved. The CDR3 contains 12 residues. The germline V gene has CDR1 MDHEN and CDR2 SYDVKM. The CDR3 region has the DNA TGTGCCAGCAGTCCCGACCCTCCCCGGTGGGACTTC. It codes for CASSPDPPRWDF.

The CDR3 bases are TGCGCCAGCAGCTTCCAGGGGAGGAGTGGCTACACCTTC. Translating it yields CASSFQGRSGYTF. This chain joins TRBV5-1 and TRBJ1-2, with a tentative D call TRBD1 (6 bases). The CDR3 runs 13 residues. V was trimmed by 2 bases and J by 7 bases, leaving 12 bases between them. Germline loops: CDR1 SGHRS, CDR2 YFSETQ.

The J gene is TRBJ2-7, the V gene TRBV5-1; 14 bases agree with TRBD2. V trimming: 4 bases; J trimming: 0 bases; junction bases outside the gene matches: 12. Germline lookup yields CDR1 SGHRS and CDR2 YFSETQ. The CDR3 has 19 residues. CDR3 sequence: CASSLRSETSGRASYEQYF. In DNA form, the CDR3 reads TGCGCCAGCAGCCTTAGGTCCGAGACTAGCGGGAGGGCCTCCTACGAGCAGTACTTC.

The sample holds many counts of this clonotype. The chain links TRBV12-3 or TRBV12-4 to TRBJ2-3; D remains unclear. This CDR3 is 15 amino acids long. Between the trimmed V and J ends, which lost 4 bases and 3 bases, there was a span of 14 bases. DNA of the CDR3: TGTGCCAGCAGTTCACCGTCCGGGCCGACAGATACGCAGTATTTT. Protein sequence: CASSSPSGPTDTQYF.

This clonotype appeared a few times. V is TRBV19 and J is TRBJ2-4; D remains unclear. The CDR3 runs to 15 residues. V gave up 6 bases and J gave up 0 bases, with 12 bases separating them. Germline values: CDR1 LNHDA, CDR2 SQIVND (reference sequence). CDR3 sequence reads: CASSSPSLAKNIQYF. The CDR3 coding sequence is TGTGCCAGTAGCTCCCCGAGTCTAGCCAAAAACATTCAGTACTTC.

This chain uses TRBV19 with TRBJ2-7, with 7 nucleotides matching TRBD2. The CDR3 has 15 residues. With V trimmed by 6 bases and J by 0 bases, 8 bases remained unmatched. The germline CDR1 and CDR2 sequences are LNHDA and SQIVND (reference sequence). CDR3 sequence reads: CASRRLADHSYEQYF. The DNA for the CDR3 is TGTGCCAGTAGAAGACTAGCAGATCACTCCTACGAGCAGTACTTC. Full variable domain (missing parts from reference TRBV19 and TRBJ2-7): DGGITQSPKYLFRKEGQNVTLSCEQNLNHDAMYWYRQDPGQGLRLIYYSQIVNDFQKGDIAEGYSVSREKKESFPLTVTSAQKNPTAFYLCASRRLADHSYEQYFGPGTRLTVT.

This clonotype was recorded a few times. The chain combines TRBV2 with TRBJ2-1; no clear D gene. The CDR3 spans 11 residues. Trimming removed 10 bases from V and 7 bases from J, with 11 bases in between. CDR1 and CDR2 (germline): SNHLY, FYNNEI. In DNA, the CDR3 is TGTGCCACCTCCCTGGAGAATGAGCAGTTCTTC. Residues: CATSLENEQFF.

This clonotype was counted only a few times. A read error is possible here, since a much larger clone lies one base away. The rearrangement uses TRBV24-1 and TRBJ2-7; D uncertain. Between the trimmed V and J ends, which lost 3 bases and 1 base, there was a span of 9 bases. In germline, CDR1 is KGHDR, CDR2 SFDVKD. The CDR3 covers 14 residues. The CDR3: CATSDGRPSYEQYF. DNA for the CDR3: TGTGCCACCAGTGATGGCCGGCCTTCCTACGAGCAGTACTTC.

This clonotype showed up many times. This chain links TRBV3-1 with TRBJ1-2; TRBD1 might be the D (6 bases). Trimming removed 2 bases at V and 8 bases at J, with 15 bases between. Germline CDR1 and CDR2: LGHDT and YNNKEL (reference sequence). This CDR3 has 14 residues. The CDR3 protein is CASSQRGLGEGYTF. For the CDR3, the DNA is TGTGCCAGCAGCCAACGGGGGCTGGGGGAAGGCTACACCTTC.

There are many counts of this clonotype. This chain joins TRBV20-1 and TRBJ2-5; D is ambiguous. The CDR3 loop spans 12 amino acids. Looked up from germline, CDR1 is DFQATT and CDR2 is SNEGSKA (reference sequence). Trimming took off 1 base at V and 5 bases at J, with 8 bases between the two ends. CDR3 nucleotide sequence: TGCAGTGCTAGAGCAATAGAGGAGACCCAGTACTTC. Its translation is CSARAIEETQYF.

On this clonotype: A read error may be the cause here, since a much bigger clone is one base away. The CDR3 ends on some other residue instead of the conserved phenylalanine or tryptophan, so this is likely a read error. This chain joins TRBV18 and TRBJ1-1; no clear D gene. This CDR3 comprises 12 residues. V was clipped by 2 bases and J by 5 bases, with 6 bases between them. From germline, CDR1 is KGHSH and CDR2 LQKENI. This CDR3 is CASSPSATEAFS. Written as DNA, the CDR3 is TGTGCCAGCTCACCATCGGCAACTGAAGCTTTCTCT.

V usage is TRBV6-5 and J usage is TRBJ2-5, with TRBD1 as a possible D gene (6 bases). V was cut by 4 bases and J by 4 bases, with 13 bases left in between. Germline V CDR1 and CDR2: MNHEY, SVGAGI. There are 14 residues in the CDR3. CDR3 protein: CASSFQGRRETQYF. The DNA for the CDR3 is TGTGCCAGCAGTTTCCAGGGGCGACGAGAGACCCAGTACTTC.

J is TRBJ1-2 and V is TRBV6-1, with 7 bases identical to TRBD1. The germline V gene has CDR1 MNHNS and CDR2 SASEGT. Trimming took 10 bases from V and 4 from J; bases not matched to a gene: 6. The CDR3 totals 12 residues. This chain's CDR3 is CATHRGSYGYTF. The CDR3 region has the DNA TGTGCCACCCACAGGGGCTCCTATGGCTACACCTTC.

The chain links TRBV7-9 to TRBJ2-3, with 9 bases matching TRBD2. Germline assignment: CDR1 SEHNR and CDR2 FQNEAQ (reference sequence). V gave up 1 base and J gave up 3 bases; unmatched junction bases: 11. CDR3 length: 18 amino acids. The CDR3 region has the DNA TGTGCCAGCAGCTTAGTTGGGGCTCTAGCGGGAAGGACAGATACGCAGTATTTT. This sequence encodes CASSLVGALAGRTDTQYF.

This clonotype was seen only a few times. CDR3 sequence: CASSYGDGGTGLSYEQYF. CDR3 bases: TGTGCCAGCAGTTACGGAGACGGCGGGACAGGGTTGTCCTACGAGCAGTACTTC. The genes are TRBV6-5 and TRBJ2-7, with 9 nucleotides matching TRBD1. The CDR3 is 18 amino acids. CDR1 and CDR2 from the germline V gene are MNHEY and SVGAGI. Trimming removed 2 bases from V and 1 base from J; junction bases left unmatched: 12.

This clonotype came up a few times. The V and J genes are TRBV29-1 and TRBJ2-5; a possible D gene is TRBD2 (7 bases). The ends were cut back, 4 bases at V and 7 bases at J, with 19 bases in the middle. CDR1 and CDR2 from the germline V gene are SQVTM and ANQGSEA. The CDR3 consists of 14 residues. The CDR3 DNA follows: TGCAGCGTTGCGGGGCCACTGGGAGGGGGGACCCAGTACTTC. Translating gives CSVAGPLGGGTQYF. The full variable domain, rest sourced from reference TRBV29-1 and TRBJ2-5, is SAVISQKPSRDICQRGTSLTIQCQVDSQVTMMFWYRQQPGQSLTLIATANQGSEATYESGFVIDKFPISRPNLTFSTLTVSNMSPEDSSIYLCSVAGPLGGGTQYFGPGTRLLVL.

There are many counts of this clonotype. The genes are TRBV2 and TRBJ1-2; D is possibly TRBD1 (5 bases). The length of the CDR3 is 15 residues. Trimming removed 5 bases from V and 3 bases from J, with 16 bases in between. Germline loops: CDR1 SNHLY, CDR2 FYNNEI. The CDR3 here is CASSPSPGRDYGYTF. The CDR3 bases are TGTGCCAGCAGTCCCTCTCCCGGCAGGGACTATGGCTACACCTTC.

In this sample, this clonotype turned up many times. The V and J genes are TRBV2 and TRBJ2-7, with 7 bases matching TRBD2. Germline V CDR1 and CDR2: SNHLY, FYNNEI. CDR3 length: 13 residues. The V and J ends lost 6 bases and 6 bases, in that order; junction bases with no gene match: 8. The CDR3 protein is CASSAGTTGEQYF. The CDR3 nucleotides read TGTGCCAGCAGCGCCGGGACTACCGGCGAGCAGTACTTC.

The chain recombines TRBV4-1 with TRBJ1-2; D is ambiguous. The CDR3 spans 17 residues. Germline V gene data show CDR1 as MGHRA and CDR2 as YSYEKL. Between the trimmed V and J ends, which lost 0 bases and 0 bases, there was a span of 14 bases. CDR3 region: CASSQEGVGVTNYGYTF. The DNA of the CDR3 is TGCGCCAGCAGCCAAGAGGGAGTCGGGGTGACTAACTATGGCTACACCTTC.

With regard to this clonotype: The CDR3 does not end in the conserved phenylalanine or tryptophan, so this is likely a read error. The genes are TRBV5-1 and TRBJ2-7; TRBD1 agrees at 9 bases. V was clipped by 4 bases and J by 0 bases; unmatched bases: 2. Germline values: CDR1 SGHRS, CDR2 YFSETQ. The CDR3 is 14 residues long. The CDR3 protein is CASSAGQGSYEQYL. In DNA form, the CDR3 reads TGCGCCAGCAGCGCGGGACAGGGCTCCTACGAGCAGTACCTC.